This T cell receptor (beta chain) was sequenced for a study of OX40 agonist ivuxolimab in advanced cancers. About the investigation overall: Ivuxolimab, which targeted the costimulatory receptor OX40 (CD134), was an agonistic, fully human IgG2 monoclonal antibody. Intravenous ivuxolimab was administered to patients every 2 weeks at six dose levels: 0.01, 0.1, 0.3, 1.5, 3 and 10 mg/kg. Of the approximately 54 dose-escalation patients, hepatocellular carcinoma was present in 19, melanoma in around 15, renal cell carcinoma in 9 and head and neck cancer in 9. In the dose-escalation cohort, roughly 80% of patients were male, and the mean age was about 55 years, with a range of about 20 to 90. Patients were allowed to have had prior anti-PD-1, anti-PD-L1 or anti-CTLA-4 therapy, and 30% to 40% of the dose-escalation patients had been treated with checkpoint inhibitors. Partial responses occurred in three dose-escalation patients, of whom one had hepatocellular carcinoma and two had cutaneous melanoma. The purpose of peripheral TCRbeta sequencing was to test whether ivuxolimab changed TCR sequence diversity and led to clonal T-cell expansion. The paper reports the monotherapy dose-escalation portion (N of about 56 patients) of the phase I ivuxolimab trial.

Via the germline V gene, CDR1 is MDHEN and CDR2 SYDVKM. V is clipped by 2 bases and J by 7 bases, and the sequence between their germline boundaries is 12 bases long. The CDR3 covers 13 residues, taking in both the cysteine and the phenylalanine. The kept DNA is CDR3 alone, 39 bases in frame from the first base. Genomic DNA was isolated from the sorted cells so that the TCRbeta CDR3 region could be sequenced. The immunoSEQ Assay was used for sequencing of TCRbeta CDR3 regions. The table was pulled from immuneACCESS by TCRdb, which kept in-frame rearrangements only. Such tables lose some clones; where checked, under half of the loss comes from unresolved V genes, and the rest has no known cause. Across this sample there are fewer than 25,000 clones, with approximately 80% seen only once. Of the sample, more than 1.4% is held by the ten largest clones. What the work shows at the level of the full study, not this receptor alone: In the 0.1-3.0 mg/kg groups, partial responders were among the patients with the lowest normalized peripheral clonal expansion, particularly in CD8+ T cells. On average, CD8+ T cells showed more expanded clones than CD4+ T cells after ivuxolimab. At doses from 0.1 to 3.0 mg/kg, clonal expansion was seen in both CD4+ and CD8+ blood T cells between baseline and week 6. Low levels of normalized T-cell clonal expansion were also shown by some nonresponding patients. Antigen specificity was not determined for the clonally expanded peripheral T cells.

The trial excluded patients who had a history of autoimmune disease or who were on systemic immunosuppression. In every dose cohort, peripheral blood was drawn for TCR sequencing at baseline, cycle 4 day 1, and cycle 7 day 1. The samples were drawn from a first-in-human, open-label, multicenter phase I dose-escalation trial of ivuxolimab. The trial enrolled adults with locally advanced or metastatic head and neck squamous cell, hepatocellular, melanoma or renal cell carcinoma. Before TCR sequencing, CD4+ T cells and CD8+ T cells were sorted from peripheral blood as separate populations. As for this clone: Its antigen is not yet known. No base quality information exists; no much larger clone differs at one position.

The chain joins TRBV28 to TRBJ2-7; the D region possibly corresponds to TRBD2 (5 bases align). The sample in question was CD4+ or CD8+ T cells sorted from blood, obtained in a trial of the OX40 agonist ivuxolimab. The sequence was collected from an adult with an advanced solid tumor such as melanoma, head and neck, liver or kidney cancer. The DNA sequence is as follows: TGTGCCAGCAGTTTACGAGGGCCGGGTGAGCAGTACTTC. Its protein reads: CASSLRGPGEQYF.